These 13 T cell receptor beta chains were all obtained from the same sample, sequenced in a study of shared clonotypes between healthy human individuals. Data came from immunoSEQ multiplex PCR; TCRdb stores just in-frame clones and leaves some out. The sample consists of around 510,000 clones, around 78% of them appearing once. Sequencing was carried out using PBMCs. The receptors here all came from a middle-aged woman in good health. Some clones in this sample may be carry-over from other donors' samples.

As for this clone: Other DNA sequences in this specimen translate into the identical CDR3. The V gene is TRBV28, the J gene TRBJ2-7, with D possibly TRBD1 on 6 matching bases. The V end was cut by 4 bases, the J end by 3 bases, with 7 bases between. Germline V gene lookup returns CDR1 MDHEN and CDR2 SYDVKM. CDR3 size: 12 residues. CDR3 residues: CASSSGVYEQYF. CDR3 bases: TGTGCCAGCAGTTCAGGGGTCTACGAGCAGTACTTC.

V and J are TRBV10-2 and TRBJ1-2, with 7 bases lining up with TRBD1. The V gene end was trimmed by 3 bases and the J gene end by 5 bases; junction bases not matched to a gene: 6. CDR1 is WSHSY, CDR2 SAAADI, per germline. This CDR3 spans 14 amino acids. The CDR3 nucleotides read TGCGCCAGCAGTGAAGCGACAGGGATATATGGCTACACCTTC. Its translation: CASSEATGIYGYTF.

The CDR3 region has the DNA TGTGCCAGCAGCTTGCTACAAAATGAGCAGTTCTTC. Translating it yields CASSLLQNEQFF. This chain joins TRBV7-9 and TRBJ2-1; D is undetermined. Germline values: CDR1 SEHNR, CDR2 FQNEAQ (reference sequence). Trimming took off 3 bases at V and 7 bases at J, with 7 bases between the two ends. The CDR3 extends over 12 amino acids.

A note on this clone: Other DNA sequences within the sample encode an identical CDR3. The J gene is TRBJ2-7, the V gene TRBV6-5, with D possibly TRBD2 on 5 matching bases. V was clipped by 6 bases and J by 0 bases, with 12 bases between them. CDR1 is MNHEY and CDR2 is SVGAGI in the germline V gene. The CDR3 spans 14 residues. The CDR3 loop reads CASRRTGSSYEQYF. CDR3 coding DNA: TGTGCCAGCAGACGGACTGGTAGCTCCTACGAGCAGTACTTC.

The CDR3 sequence: CASTAGLLYNEQFF. The CDR3, as DNA: TGTGCCAGCACGGCAGGGCTCTTATACAATGAGCAGTTCTTC. V gene TRBV28 combines with J gene TRBJ2-1, with a weak D call TRBD1 (5 bases). This CDR3 region has 14 residues. Germline V gives CDR1 MDHEN, CDR2 SYDVKM. V lost 7 bases and J 4 bases, leaving 14 bases between the germline ends.

Concerning this clone: This sample also contains other DNA sequences that code for the same CDR3. This chain uses TRBV10-3 with TRBJ2-7; no clear D. The CDR3 sequence is 11 residues long. Germline V gene lookup returns CDR1 ENHRY and CDR2 SYGVKD. Trimming shortened V by 4 bases and J by 2 bases, and 3 bases separated the two germline ends. The CDR3 is CAISGTYEQYF. In DNA, the CDR3 is TGTGCCATCAGTGGAACCTACGAGCAGTACTTC.

The gene calls are TRBV5-1 and TRBJ2-7, with D possibly being TRBD1 (5 bases). The V end lost 1 base, the J end lost 2 bases, and 10 bases lay between the germline ends. This CDR3 spans 14 amino acids. Germline values: CDR1 SGHRS, CDR2 YFSETQ. The CDR3 coding sequence is TGCGCCAGCAGCTTGTCAGGGTCTACCTACGAGCAGTACTTC. This sequence encodes CASSLSGSTYEQYF.

This clone was seen more than once but under ten times. V and J are TRBV6-1 and TRBJ2-7; 7 nucleotides align to TRBD1. V was pared by 1 base and J by 5 bases, with 11 bases of the junction left unmatched. Germline V gene lookup returns CDR1 MNHNS and CDR2 SASEGT. The CDR3 runs 16 residues. The CDR3 here is CASSEGWSGGIDEQYF. CDR3 coding DNA: TGTGCCAGCAGTGAAGGGTGGTCAGGGGGTATCGACGAGCAGTACTTC.

This chain connects TRBV11-1 to TRBJ2-1; 7 positions agree with TRBD2. CDR1 and CDR2 (germline): SGHAT, FQDESV (reference sequence). CDR3 length: 16 amino acids. V shed 5 bases, J shed 9 bases, and the junction held 16 bases outside the gene matches. The CDR3 DNA reads TGTGCCAGCAGCCCGGGACTTGCGGGAGTCAGGAGTGAGCAGTTCTTC. It codes for CASSPGLAGVRSEQFF.

V and J are TRBV9 and TRBJ1-3, with D perhaps TRBD1 (5 bases). V lost 0 bases and J lost 0, with 13 bases in between. This CDR3 region has 17 residues. Germline CDR1 is SGDLS and CDR2 is YYNGEE. This chain's CDR3 is CASSVGGSPYSGNTIYF. For the CDR3, the DNA is TGTGCCAGCAGCGTAGGGGGCAGCCCCTACTCTGGAAACACCATATATTTT. Full variable domain (missing parts from reference TRBV9 and TRBJ1-3): DSGVTQTPKHLITATGQRVTLRCSPRSGDLSVYWYQQSLDQGLQFLIQYYNGEERAKGNILERFSAQQFPDLHSELNLSSLELGDSALYFCASSVGGSPYSGNTIYFGEGSWLTVV.

This clone was detected ten times or more. The V call is TRBV30, the J call TRBJ1-3; D is uncertain. Germline V gene data show CDR1 as GTSNPN and CDR2 as SVGIG (reference sequence). This CDR3 region has 14 residues. Between the trimmed V and J ends, which lost 0 bases and 3 bases, there was a span of 9 bases. DNA of the CDR3: TGTGCCTGGAGTGTACTTGGAGGTGGAAACACCATATATTTT. This codes for CAWSVLGGGNTIYF.

J is TRBJ2-2 and V is TRBV4-1; the D gene is possibly TRBD2 (5 bases). The CDR3 is 17 residues long. Germline V gives CDR1 MGHRA, CDR2 YSYEKL. Trimming removed 4 bases from V and 3 bases from J, with 18 bases in between. The CDR3 protein is CASSPSRGPGDTGELFF. CDR3 DNA sequence: TGCGCCAGCAGCCCCTCCCGTGGACCCGGGGACACCGGGGAGCTGTTTTTT.

This clone occurred once. A read error is possible here, since a much larger clone lies one base away. V usage is TRBV2 and J usage is TRBJ2-5; D gene ambiguous. CDR1 and CDR2 from the germline V gene are SNHLY and FYNNEI. CDR3 length: 11 residues. V lost 5 bases to trimming and J lost 2 bases, with 3 bases between them. CDR3: CASSSQETQYF. For the CDR3, the DNA is TGTGCCAGCAGTTCACAAGAGACCCAGTACTTC. The complete variable domain, with remaining parts taken from reference TRBV2 and TRBJ2-5, reads EPEVTQTPSHQVTQMGQEVILRCVPISNHLYFYWYRQILGQKVEFLVSFYNNEISEKSEIFDDQFSVERPDGSNFTLKIRSTKLEDSAMYFCASSSQETQYFGPGTRLLVL.